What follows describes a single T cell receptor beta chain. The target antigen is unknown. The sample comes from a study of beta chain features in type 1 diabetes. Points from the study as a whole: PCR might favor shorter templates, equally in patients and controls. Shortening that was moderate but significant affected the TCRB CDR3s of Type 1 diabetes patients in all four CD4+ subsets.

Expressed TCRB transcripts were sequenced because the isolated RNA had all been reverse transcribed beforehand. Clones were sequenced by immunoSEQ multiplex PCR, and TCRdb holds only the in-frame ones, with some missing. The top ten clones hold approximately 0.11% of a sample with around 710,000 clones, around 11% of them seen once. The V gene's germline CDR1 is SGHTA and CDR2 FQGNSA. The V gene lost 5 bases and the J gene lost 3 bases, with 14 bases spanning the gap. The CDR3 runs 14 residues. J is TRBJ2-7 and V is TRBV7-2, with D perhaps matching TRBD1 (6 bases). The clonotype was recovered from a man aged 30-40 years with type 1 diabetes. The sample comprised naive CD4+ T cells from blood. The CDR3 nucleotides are TGTGCCAGCAGCAACAGGGACGCGGTCTACGAGCAGTACTTC. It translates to CASSNRDAVYEQYF.